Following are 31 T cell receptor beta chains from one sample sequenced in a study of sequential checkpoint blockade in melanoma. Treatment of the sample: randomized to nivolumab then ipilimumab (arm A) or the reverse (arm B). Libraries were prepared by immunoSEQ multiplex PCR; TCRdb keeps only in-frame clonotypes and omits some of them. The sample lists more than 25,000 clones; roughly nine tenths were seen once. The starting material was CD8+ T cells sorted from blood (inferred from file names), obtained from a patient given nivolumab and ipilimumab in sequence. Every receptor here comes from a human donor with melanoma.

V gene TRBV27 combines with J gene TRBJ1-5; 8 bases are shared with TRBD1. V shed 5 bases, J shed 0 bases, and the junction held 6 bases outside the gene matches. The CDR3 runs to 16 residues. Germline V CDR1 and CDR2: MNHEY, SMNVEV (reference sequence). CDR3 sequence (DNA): TGTGCCAGCAGTGAAGGACAGGGTTATAGCAATCAGCCCCAGCATTTT. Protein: CASSEGQGYSNQPQHF.

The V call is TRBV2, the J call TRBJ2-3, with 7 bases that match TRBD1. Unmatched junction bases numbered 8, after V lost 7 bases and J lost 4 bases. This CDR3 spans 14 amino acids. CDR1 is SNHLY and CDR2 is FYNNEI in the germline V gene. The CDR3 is CASKKPQGSDTQYF. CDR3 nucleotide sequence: TGTGCCAGCAAAAAACCACAGGGGTCAGATACGCAGTATTTT.

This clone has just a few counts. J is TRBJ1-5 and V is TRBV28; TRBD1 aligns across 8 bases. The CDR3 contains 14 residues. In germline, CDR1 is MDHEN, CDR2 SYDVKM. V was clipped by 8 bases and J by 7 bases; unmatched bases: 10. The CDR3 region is CASGWRTGKQPQHF. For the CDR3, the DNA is TGTGCCAGCGGATGGCGGACAGGGAAGCAGCCCCAGCATTTT.

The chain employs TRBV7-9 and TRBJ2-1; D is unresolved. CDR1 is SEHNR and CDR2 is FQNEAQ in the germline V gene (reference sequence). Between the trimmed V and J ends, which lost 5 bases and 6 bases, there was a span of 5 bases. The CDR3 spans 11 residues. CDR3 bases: TGTGCCAGCAGCCCCGGCAATGAGCAGTTCTTC. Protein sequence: CASSPGNEQFF.

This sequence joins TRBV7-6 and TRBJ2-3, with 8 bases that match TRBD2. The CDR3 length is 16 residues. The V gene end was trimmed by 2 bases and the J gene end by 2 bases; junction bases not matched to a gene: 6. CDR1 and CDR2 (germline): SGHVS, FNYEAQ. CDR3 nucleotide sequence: TGTGCCAGCAGCTTAAACCCGGGACTAGACACAGATACGCAGTATTTT. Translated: CASSLNPGLDTDTQYF. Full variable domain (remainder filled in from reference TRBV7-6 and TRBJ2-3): GAGVSQSPRYKVTKRGQDVALRCDPISGHVSLYWYRQALGQGPEFLTYFNYEAQQDKSGLPNDRFSAERPEGSISTLTIQRTEQRDSAMYRCASSLNPGLDTDTQYFGPGTRLTVL.

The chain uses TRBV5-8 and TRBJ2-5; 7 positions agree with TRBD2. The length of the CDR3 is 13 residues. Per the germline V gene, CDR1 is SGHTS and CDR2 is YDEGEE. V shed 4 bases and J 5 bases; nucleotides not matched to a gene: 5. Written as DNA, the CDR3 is TGTGCCAGCAGCGAGCGGGGTGTGGAGACCCAGTACTTC. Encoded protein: CASSERGVETQYF.

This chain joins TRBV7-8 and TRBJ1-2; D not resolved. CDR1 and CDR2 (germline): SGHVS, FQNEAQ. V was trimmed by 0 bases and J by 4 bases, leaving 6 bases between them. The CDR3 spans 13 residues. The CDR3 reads CASSLAALYGYTF. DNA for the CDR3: TGTGCCAGCAGCTTAGCAGCCCTCTATGGCTACACCTTC. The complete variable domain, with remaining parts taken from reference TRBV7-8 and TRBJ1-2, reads GAGVSQSPRYKVAKRGQDVALRCDPISGHVSLFWYQQALGQGPEFLTYFQNEAQLDKSGLPSDRFFAERPEGSVSTLKIQRTQQEDSAVYLCASSLAALYGYTFGSGTRLTVV.

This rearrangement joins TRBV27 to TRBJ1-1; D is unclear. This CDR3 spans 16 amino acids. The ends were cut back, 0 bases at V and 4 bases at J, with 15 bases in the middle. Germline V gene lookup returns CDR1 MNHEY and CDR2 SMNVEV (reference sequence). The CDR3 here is CASSLSGWEAGTEAFF. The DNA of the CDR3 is TGTGCCAGCAGTTTATCTGGGTGGGAGGCGGGCACTGAAGCTTTCTTT.

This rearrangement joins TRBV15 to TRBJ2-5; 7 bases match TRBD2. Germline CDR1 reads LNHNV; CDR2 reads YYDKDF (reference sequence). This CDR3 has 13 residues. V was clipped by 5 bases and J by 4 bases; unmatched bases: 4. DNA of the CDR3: TGTGCCACCAGCGCTGGGGGGGGAGAGACCCAGTACTTC. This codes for CATSAGGGETQYF.

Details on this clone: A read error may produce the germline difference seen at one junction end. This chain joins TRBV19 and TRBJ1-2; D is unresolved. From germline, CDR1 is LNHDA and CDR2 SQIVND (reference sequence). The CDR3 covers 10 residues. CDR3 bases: TGTGCCAGTGGATACTATGGCCACACCTTC. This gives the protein CASGYYGHTF.

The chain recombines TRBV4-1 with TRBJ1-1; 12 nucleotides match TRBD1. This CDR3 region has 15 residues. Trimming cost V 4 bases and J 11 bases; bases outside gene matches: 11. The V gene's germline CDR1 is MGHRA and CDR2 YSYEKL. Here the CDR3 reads CASSPTGTGGPGAFF. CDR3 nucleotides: TGCGCCAGCAGCCCTACCGGGACAGGGGGCCCAGGGGCTTTCTTT.

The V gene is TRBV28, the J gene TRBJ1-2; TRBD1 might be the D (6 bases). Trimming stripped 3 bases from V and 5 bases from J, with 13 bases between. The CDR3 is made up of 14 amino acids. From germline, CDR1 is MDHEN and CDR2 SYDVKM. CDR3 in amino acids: CASSFVGGGYGYTF. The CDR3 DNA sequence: TGTGCCAGCAGTTTTGTGGGAGGGGGATATGGCTACACCTTC.

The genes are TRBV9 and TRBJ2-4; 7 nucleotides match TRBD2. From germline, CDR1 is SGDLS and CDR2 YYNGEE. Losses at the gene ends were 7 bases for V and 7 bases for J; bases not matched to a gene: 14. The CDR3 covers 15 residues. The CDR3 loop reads CASQAGGGSNNIQYF. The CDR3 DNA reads TGTGCCAGCCAAGCCGGCGGGGGTTCGAATAACATTCAGTACTTC.

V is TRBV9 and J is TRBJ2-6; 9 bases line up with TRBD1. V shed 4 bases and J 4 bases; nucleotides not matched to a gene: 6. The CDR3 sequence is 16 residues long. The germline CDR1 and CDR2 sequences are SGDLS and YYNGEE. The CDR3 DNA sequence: TGTGCCAGCAGCCAAGACAGGGGGAGGGGGGCCAACGTCCTGACTTTC. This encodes CASSQDRGRGANVLTF.

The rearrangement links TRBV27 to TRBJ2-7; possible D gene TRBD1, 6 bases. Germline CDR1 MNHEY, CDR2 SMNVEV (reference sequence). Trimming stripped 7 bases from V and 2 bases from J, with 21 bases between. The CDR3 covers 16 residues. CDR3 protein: CASTRLQGYQAYEQYV. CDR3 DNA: TGTGCCAGCACCCGATTACAGGGTTATCAAGCCTACGAGCAGTACGTC.

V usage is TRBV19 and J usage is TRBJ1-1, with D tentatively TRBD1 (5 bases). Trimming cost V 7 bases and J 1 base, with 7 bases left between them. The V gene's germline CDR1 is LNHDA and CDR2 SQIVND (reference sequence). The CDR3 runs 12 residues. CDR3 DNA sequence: TGTGCCAGTATGGGGGGGAACACTGAAGCTTTCTTT. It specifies CASMGGNTEAFF. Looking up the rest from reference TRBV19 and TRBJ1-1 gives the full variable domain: DGGITQSPKYLFRKEGQNVTLSCEQNLNHDAMYWYRQDPGQGLRLIYYSQIVNDFQKGDIAEGYSVSREKKESFPLTVTSAQKNPTAFYLCASMGGNTEAFFGQGTRLTVV.

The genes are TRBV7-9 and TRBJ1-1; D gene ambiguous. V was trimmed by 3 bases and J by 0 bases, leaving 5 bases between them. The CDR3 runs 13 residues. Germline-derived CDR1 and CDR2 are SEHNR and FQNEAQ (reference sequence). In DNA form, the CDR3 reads TGTGCCAGCAGCTTCGTTTTGAACACTGAAGCTTTCTTT. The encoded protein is CASSFVLNTEAFF.

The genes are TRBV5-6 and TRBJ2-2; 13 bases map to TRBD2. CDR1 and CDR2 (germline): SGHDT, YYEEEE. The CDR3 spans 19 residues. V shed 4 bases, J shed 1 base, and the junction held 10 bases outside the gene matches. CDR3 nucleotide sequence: TGTGCCAGCAGCCCCACGACTAGCGGGAGGACCATGAACACCGGGGAGCTGTTTTTT. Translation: CASSPTTSGRTMNTGELFF.

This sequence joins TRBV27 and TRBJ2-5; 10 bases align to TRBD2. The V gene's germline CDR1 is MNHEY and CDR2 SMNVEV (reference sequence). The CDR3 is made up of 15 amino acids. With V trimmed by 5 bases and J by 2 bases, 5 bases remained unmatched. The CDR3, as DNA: TGTGCCAGCAGTGCACTAGCGGGGTTACAAGAGACCCAGTACTTC. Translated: CASSALAGLQETQYF.

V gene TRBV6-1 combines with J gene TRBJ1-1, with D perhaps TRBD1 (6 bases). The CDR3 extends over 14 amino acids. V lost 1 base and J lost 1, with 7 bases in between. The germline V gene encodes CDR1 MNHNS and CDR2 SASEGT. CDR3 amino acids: CASSEGQENTEAFF. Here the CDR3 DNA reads TGTGCCAGCAGTGAAGGACAGGAGAACACTGAAGCTTTCTTT.

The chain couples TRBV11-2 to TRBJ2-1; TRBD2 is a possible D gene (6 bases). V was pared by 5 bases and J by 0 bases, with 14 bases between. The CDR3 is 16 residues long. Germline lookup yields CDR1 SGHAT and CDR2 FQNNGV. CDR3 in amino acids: CASSQEAGSSYNEQFF. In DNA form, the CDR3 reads TGTGCCAGCAGCCAAGAGGCGGGGAGCTCCTACAATGAGCAGTTCTTC.

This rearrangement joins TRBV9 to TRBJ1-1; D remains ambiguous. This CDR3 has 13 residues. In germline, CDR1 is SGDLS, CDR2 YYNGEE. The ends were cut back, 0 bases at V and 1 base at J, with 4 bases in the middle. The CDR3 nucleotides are TGTGCCAGCAGCGTAGAAGCGAACACTGAAGCTTTCTTT. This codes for CASSVEANTEAFF.

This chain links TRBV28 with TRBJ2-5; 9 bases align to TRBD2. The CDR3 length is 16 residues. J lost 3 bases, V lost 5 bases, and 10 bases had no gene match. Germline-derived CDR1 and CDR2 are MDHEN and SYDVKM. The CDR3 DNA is TGTGCCAGCAGTCCACCGGGACTAGCAGCAAAAGAGACCCAGTACTTC. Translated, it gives CASSPPGLAAKETQYF.

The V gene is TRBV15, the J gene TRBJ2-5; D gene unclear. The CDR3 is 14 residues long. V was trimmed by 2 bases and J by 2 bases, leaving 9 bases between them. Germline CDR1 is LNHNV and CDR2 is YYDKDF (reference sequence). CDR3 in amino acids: CATSRPTRQETQYF. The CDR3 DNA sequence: TGTGCCACCAGCAGACCGACTCGGCAAGAGACCCAGTACTTC.

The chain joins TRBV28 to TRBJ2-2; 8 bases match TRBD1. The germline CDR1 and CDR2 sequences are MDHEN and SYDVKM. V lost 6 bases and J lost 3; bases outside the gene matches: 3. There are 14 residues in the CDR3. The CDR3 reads CASRPQGDTGELFF. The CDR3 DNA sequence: TGTGCCAGCAGACCACAGGGGGACACCGGGGAGCTGTTTTTT.

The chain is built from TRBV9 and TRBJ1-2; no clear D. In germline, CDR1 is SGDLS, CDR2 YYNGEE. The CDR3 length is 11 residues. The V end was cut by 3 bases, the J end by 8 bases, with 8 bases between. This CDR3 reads CASSALRGYTF. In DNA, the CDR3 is TGTGCCAGCAGCGCCCTTCGGGGCTACACCTTC. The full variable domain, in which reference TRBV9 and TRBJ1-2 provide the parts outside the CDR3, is DSGVTQTPKHLITATGQRVTLRCSPRSGDLSVYWYQQSLDQGLQFLIQYYNGEERAKGNILERFSAQQFPDLHSELNLSSLELGDSALYFCASSALRGYTFGSGTRLTVV.

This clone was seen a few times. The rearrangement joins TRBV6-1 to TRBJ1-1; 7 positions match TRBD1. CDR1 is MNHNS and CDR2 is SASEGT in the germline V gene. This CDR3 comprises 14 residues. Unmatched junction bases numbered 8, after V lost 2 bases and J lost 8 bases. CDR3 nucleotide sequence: TGTGCCAGCAGTGAACGGGCAGGGGGGTTCGAAGCTTTCTTT. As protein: CASSERAGGFEAFF.

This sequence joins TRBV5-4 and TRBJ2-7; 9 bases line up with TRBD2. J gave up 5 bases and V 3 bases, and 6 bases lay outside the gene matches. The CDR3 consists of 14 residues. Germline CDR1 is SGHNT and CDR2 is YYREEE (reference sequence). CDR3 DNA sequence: TGTGCCAGCAGCTCCTGGACTAGCGACCACGAGCAGTACTTC. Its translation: CASSSWTSDHEQYF.

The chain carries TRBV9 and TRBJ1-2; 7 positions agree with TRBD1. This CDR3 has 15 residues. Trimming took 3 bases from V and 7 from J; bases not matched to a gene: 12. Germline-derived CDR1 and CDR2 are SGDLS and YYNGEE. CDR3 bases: TGTGCCAGCAGCGCCCGGGACAGCGACCCCTTTGGCTACACCTTC. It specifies CASSARDSDPFGYTF.

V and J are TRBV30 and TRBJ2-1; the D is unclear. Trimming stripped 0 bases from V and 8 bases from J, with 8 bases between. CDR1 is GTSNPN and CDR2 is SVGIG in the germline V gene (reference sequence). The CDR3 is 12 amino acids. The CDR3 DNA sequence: TGTGCCTGGAGTGTACTCCGATATGAGCAGTTCTTC. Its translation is CAWSVLRYEQFF.

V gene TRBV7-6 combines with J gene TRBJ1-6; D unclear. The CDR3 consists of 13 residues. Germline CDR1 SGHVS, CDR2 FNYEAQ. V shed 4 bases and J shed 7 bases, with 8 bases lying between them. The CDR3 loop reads CASSSSGNSPLHF. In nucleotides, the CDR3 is TGTGCCAGCAGCTCTAGTGGAAATTCACCCCTCCACTTT.